A selection of T cell receptor beta chains follows, all from one sample in a study of PD-1 blockade in classical Hodgkin lymphoma. This table comes from immunoSEQ multiplex PCR, and its TCRdb copy is limited to in-frame clones, with some not included. The table has 20,000 to 30,000 clones, about 90% seen once; the top ten hold about 0.5%. Input material: CD4+ T cells from blood. Source of these receptors: a human donor with classical Hodgkin lymphoma. The CDR3 runs from the conserved cysteine through the conserved F or W. The D gene is left open where the match is weak. Only part of the rows carry a size: once, few, many, or a class if the clone is expanded.

j_call clone_size d_call v_call cdr3_nt cdr3_aa
TRBJ1-1 NA NA TRBV27 TGTGCCAGCAGTTTCCGGCAGGCTGGGAACACTGAAGCTTTCTTT CASSFRQAGNTEAFF
TRBJ2-5 NA TRBD2 TRBV10-2 TGCGCCAGCAGTGAGTCGGGGAGGGTGCTGGAGACCCAGTACTTC CASSESGRVLETQYF
TRBJ1-1 once NA TRBV6-1 TGTGCCAGCAGTGATCCAGACCTCAGAGGGGGAGCTTTCTTT CASSDPDLRGGAFF
TRBJ1-2 NA NA TRBV11-2 TGTGCCAGCAGCTTAGGCGTCCGGGACACGGGCGGCTACACCTTC CASSLGVRDTGGYTF
TRBJ1-6 NA NA TRBV7-2 TGTGCCAGCAGCTTAGAGGCAGCCTATAATTCACCCCTCCACTTT CASSLEAAYNSPLHF
TRBJ1-1 NA TRBD1 TRBV9 TGTGCCAGCAGCGTAGAACCCGGGACAGGGGGATTGAACACTGAAGCTTTCTTT CASSVEPGTGGLNTEAFF
TRBJ2-2 NA NA TRBV5-4 TGTGCCAGCAGCTTTCTCAGGGGGAACACCGGGGAGCTGTTTTTT CASSFLRGNTGELFF
TRBJ1-5 NA TRBD1 TRBV11-2 TGTGCCAGCAGCTTAGATACAGGGGGAAGTCAGCCCCAGCATTTT CASSLDTGGSQPQHF
TRBJ2-3 NA NA TRBV18 TGTGCCAGCTCACCTAGGACGGGCACAGATACGCAGTATTTT CASSPRTGTDTQYF
TRBJ2-3 NA NA TRBV7-9 TGTGCCAGCAGCTTAGCAGATACGCAGTATTTT CASSLADTQYF
TRBJ2-2 NA NA TRBV27 TGTGCCAGCAGCCTTGGGAACACCGGGGAGCTGTTTTTT CASSLGNTGELFF
TRBJ1-6 NA TRBD1 TRBV11-1 TGTGCCAGCAGCGTACGCCGGGACAGCTTTTCACCCCTCCACTTT CASSVRRDSFSPLHF
TRBJ2-7 once NA TRBV7-7 TGTGCCAGCAGCCAGGAGCCGGGGTGGGAGCAGTACTTC CASSQEPGWEQYF
TRBJ1-1 NA NA TRBV30 TGTGCCTGGAGAGTAATGGTTTATACTGAAGCTTTCTTT CAWRVMVYTEAFF
TRBJ2-3 NA NA TRBV19 TGTGCCAGTAGTATAGCGCGGGGCACAGATACGCAGTATTTT CASSIARGTDTQYF
TRBJ1-6 NA TRBD1 TRBV5-1 TGCGCCAGCAGCTCCAGACAGGGGGCGGGTTCACCCCTCCACTTT CASSSRQGAGSPLHF
TRBJ2-5 NA TRBD2 TRBV19 TGTGCCAGTAGTAAAAATCCGGGACTAGCGGGGGGGACCCAGTACTTC CASSKNPGLAGGTQYF
TRBJ2-1 NA NA TRBV19 TGTGCCAGTAGTATAGAGTCGGACCCGACCTACAATGAGCAGTTCTTC CASSIESDPTYNEQFF
TRBJ2-2 NA TRBD2 TRBV10-1 TGCGCCAGCAGTGAGCAGGGGACTAGCCCCGGGGAGCTGTTTTTT CASSEQGTSPGELFF
TRBJ1-2 NA NA TRBV10-3 TGTGCCATCCATGGCACAGGCCAAGGGTATGGCTACACCTTC CAIHGTGQGYGYTF
TRBJ2-1 NA TRBD1 TRBV10-3 TGTGCCATGGGACAGGTGAGCAATGAGCAGTTCTTC CAMGQVSNEQFF
TRBJ2-1 NA TRBD1 TRBV2 TGTGCCAGCAGGGGACAGAGCTCCTACAATGAGCAGTTCTTC CASRGQSSYNEQFF
TRBJ2-1 NA TRBD1 TRBV19 TGTGCCAGTAGTAATCAGGGGGTCCCCTACAATGAGCAGTTCTTC CASSNQGVPYNEQFF
TRBJ2-3 NA NA TRBV6-5 TGTGCCAGCAGGGCTGAGACCCTTCGGGGAGATACGCAGTATTTT CASRAETLRGDTQYF
TRBJ2-7 NA NA TRBV18 TGTGCCAGCTCACCACAATCAAACTACGAGCAGTACTTC CASSPQSNYEQYF
TRBJ2-5 NA TRBD2 TRBV13 TGTGCCAGCAGCTTTCTAGCGGGGGGGCCGGGATCGGAGACCCAGTACTTC CASSFLAGGPGSETQYF
TRBJ2-1 NA NA TRBV5-8 TGTGCCAGCAGCTTGTTCGGGGGGAGGGGGCTTTCATGGAATGAGCAGTTCTTC CASSLFGGRGLSWNEQFF
TRBJ2-5 NA NA TRBV9 TGTGCCAGCAGCGTACCAGCGGAGGGTGAAACCCAGTACTTC CASSVPAEGETQYF
TRBJ2-1 NA TRBD2 TRBV4-2 TGTGCCAGCAGCCAGGTAGCGGGGGGGCGCAGTAGGGAGCAGTTCTTC CASSQVAGGRSREQFF
TRBJ2-7 NA NA TRBV30 TGTGCCTGGAGTTTGGGGGGAATAGGTCTTCCTAGGGTTTACGAGCAGTACTTC CAWSLGGIGLPRVYEQYF
TRBJ2-3 NA TRBD2 TRBV7-2 TGTGCCAGCAGCTTAGTTTCGGGGGGAAACACAGATACGCAGTATTTT CASSLVSGGNTDTQYF
TRBJ2-6 NA NA TRBV10-1 TGCGCCAGCAGTGCAGGGGGGGCCAACGTCCTGACTTTC CASSAGGANVLTF
TRBJ1-5 NA NA TRBV14 TGTGCCAGCAGCCCCGCAGGGGATCAGCCCCAGCATTTT CASSPAGDQPQHF
TRBJ1-5 NA NA TRBV21-1 TGTGCCAAGTGCAGTCGGAGCAATCAGCCCCAGCATTTT CAKCSRSNQPQHF
TRBJ2-1 NA TRBD1 TRBV5-6 TGTGCCAGCAGAAAAGTCCCGGGACAGGGGGCGAGCTCCTACAATGAGCAGTTCTTC CASRKVPGQGASSYNEQFF
TRBJ1-2 once NA TRBV4-3 TGCGCCAGCAGCCAAGACGGGAAGTCTTATGTGGGCTACACCTTC CASSQDGKSYVGYTF
TRBJ2-7 NA NA TRBV20-1 TGCAGTGCTGGGGTACCGTACGAGCAGTACTTC CSAGVPYEQYF
TRBJ1-3 NA NA TRBV4-3 TGCGCCAGCAGCCAGAACTCTGGAAACACCATATATTTT CASSQNSGNTIYF
TRBJ2-5 NA NA TRBV30 TGTGCCTGGAACTTACCCGGGGTCCAAGAGACCCAGTACTTC CAWNLPGVQETQYF
TRBJ1-6 NA NA TRBV7-2 TGTGCCAGCAGCTTAGCGGCTTCGGCCGTGGGTAATTCACCCCTCCACTTT CASSLAASAVGNSPLHF
TRBJ2-7 NA TRBD2 TRBV6-5 TGTGCCAGCAGGGGACTAGCGGAGGACTACGAGCAGTACTTC CASRGLAEDYEQYF
TRBJ2-1 NA NA TRBV10-3 TGTGCCATCAGCACCTACAATGAGCAGTTCTTC CAISTYNEQFF
TRBJ1-2 NA NA TRBV29-1 TGCAGCGCCAGCATGGGGGGTAGTGGCTACACCTTC CSASMGGSGYTF
TRBJ2-5 NA NA TRBV7-2 TGTGCCAGCAGCTTCGCAGGGGAAGAGACCCAGTACTTC CASSFAGEETQYF
TRBJ2-2 once NA TRBV7-9 TGTGCCAGCAGGCCGGGACAAAACACCGGGGAGCTGTTTTTT CASRPGQNTGELFF
TRBJ2-2 once TRBD1 TRBV14 TGTGCCAGCAGCCAAGAGTATTACAGGGGTTCACGGGAGCTGTTTTTT CASSQEYYRGSRELFF
TRBJ1-2 NA NA TRBV27 TGTGCCAGCAGTCGCCAGGACAAGCCCTATGGCTACACCTTC CASSRQDKPYGYTF
TRBJ1-6 once TRBD1 TRBV6-6 TGTGCCAGCAGCCTTCGACAGGGTAGTTCACCCCTCCACTTT CASSLRQGSSPLHF
TRBJ1-3 NA NA TRBV9 TGTGCCAGCAGCGTAGGGGGGGCATTCTCTGGAAACACCATATATTTT CASSVGGAFSGNTIYF
TRBJ2-7 NA NA TRBV9 TGTGCCAGCAGCGTAGCTGGACACGGCTACGAGCAGTACTTC CASSVAGHGYEQYF
TRBJ1-5 NA NA TRBV11-2 TGTGCCAGCAGCTTAATGCATGGGATTAATCAGCCCCAGCATTTT CASSLMHGINQPQHF
TRBJ2-3 NA TRBD2 TRBV5-1 TGCGCCAGCAGCGAGGGACTAGCGGGGAGCACAGATACGCAGTATTTT CASSEGLAGSTDTQYF
TRBJ1-4 once TRBD1 TRBV5-6 TGTGCCAGCAGCTCTTCAGGGGGCGCTACTAATGAAAAACTGTTTTTT CASSSSGGATNEKLFF
TRBJ2-3 once TRBD1 TRBV7-2 TGTGCCAGCAGCTTAAACAGGGGGACAGATACGCAGTATTTT CASSLNRGTDTQYF
TRBJ2-7 NA NA TRBV5-6 TGTGCCAGCAGTTATGACAGGCGGTCCTACGAGCAGTACTTC CASSYDRRSYEQYF